The next 21 T cell receptor beta chains were all read from a single sample in a study of control samples from healthy donors and cancer patients. Assay: immunoSEQ multiplex PCR; the TCRdb copy retains only in-frame clones and omits some. Of approximately 150,000 clones detected, roughly 90% appear once; the ten largest clones hold over 4.5%. The sequencing input was blood. These receptors were taken from a young man in good health.

The rearrangement joins TRBV5-6 to TRBJ2-7, with 8 bases lining up with TRBD1. CDR3 length: 14 residues. In germline, CDR1 is SGHDT, CDR2 YYEEEE. The ends lost 4 bases at V and 2 bases at J; junction bases unmatched: 5. This CDR3 reads CASSRTGGAYEQYF. In nucleotides, the CDR3 is TGTGCCAGCAGCCGTACAGGGGGAGCCTACGAGCAGTACTTC.

The V gene is TRBV5-6, the J gene TRBJ2-2; 10 positions match TRBD2. V lost 0 bases to trimming and J lost 8 bases; unmatched junction nucleotides: 4. The CDR3 is 15 amino acids. Germline V gene sequence: CDR1 SGHDT, CDR2 YYEEEE. DNA of the CDR3: TGTGCCAGCAGCTTGGTTCTAGCGGGGGCTGGGGAGCTGTTTTTT. Amino acid sequence: CASSLVLAGAGELFF.

This chain links TRBV7-2 with TRBJ2-7; unclear D gene. Trimming removed 5 bases at V and 0 bases at J, with 14 bases between. The CDR3 is 15 amino acids. Germline-derived CDR1 and CDR2 are SGHTA and FQGNSA. The CDR3 DNA reads as TGTGCCAGCAGCCTCTTAGGGCACAGCTCCTACGAGCAGTACTTC. Translated, it gives CASSLLGHSSYEQYF.

This clone appeared a single time. The rearrangement uses TRBV4-3 and TRBJ1-4; TRBD1 aligns across 8 bases. The CDR3 covers 19 residues. The V and J ends lost 0 bases and 0 bases, in that order; junction bases with no gene match: 9. CDR1 and CDR2 from the germline V gene are LGHNA and YSLEER. The chain's CDR3 is CASSQDRAGTGATNEKLFF. DNA for the CDR3: TGCGCCAGCAGCCAAGATCGGGCCGGGACAGGCGCAACTAATGAAAAACTGTTTTTT.

This rearrangement joins TRBV6-2 or TRBV6-3 to TRBJ2-5; no definite D call. V was trimmed by 4 bases and J by 6 bases, leaving 12 bases between them. This CDR3 has 13 residues. The germline V gene encodes CDR1 MNHEY and CDR2 SVGEGT. In DNA, the CDR3 is TGTGCCAGCAGTTCCAACGGCTTCCAGACCCAGTACTTC. This gives the protein CASSSNGFQTQYF.

V usage is TRBV5-1 and J usage is TRBJ1-3; TRBD1 aligns across 7 bases. The ends lost 4 bases at V and 0 bases at J; junction bases unmatched: 7. This CDR3 contains 16 residues. Germline assignment: CDR1 SGHRS and CDR2 YFSETQ. CDR3 sequence (DNA): TGCGCCAGCAGCCCAAGGGGGCCCAGCTCTGGAAACACCATATATTTT. Its protein product is CASSPRGPSSGNTIYF.

V and J are TRBV19 and TRBJ1-2; 9 bases align to TRBD1. Germline V gene sequence: CDR1 LNHDA, CDR2 SQIVND (reference sequence). There are 14 residues in the CDR3. V lost 4 bases to trimming and J lost 5 bases; unmatched junction nucleotides: 5. The DNA for the CDR3 is TGTGCCAGTAGTAAAGCCGGGACAGGGTATGGCTACACCTTC. Translated, it gives CASSKAGTGYGYTF. The whole variable domain, remainder taken from reference TRBV19 and TRBJ1-2, is DGGITQSPKYLFRKEGQNVTLSCEQNLNHDAMYWYRQDPGQGLRLIYYSQIVNDFQKGDIAEGYSVSREKKESFPLTVTSAQKNPTAFYLCASSKAGTGYGYTFGSGTRLTVV.

This clone occurred once. The CDR3 reads CASSLGLAGGIDEQFF. The DNA for the CDR3 is TGTGCCAGCAGCCTGGGACTAGCGGGAGGAATCGATGAGCAGTTCTTC. The gene calls are TRBV7-2 and TRBJ2-1; 15 bases are a match to TRBD2. Germline-derived CDR1 and CDR2 are SGHTA and FQGNSA. CDR3 size: 16 residues. Trimming took 5 bases from V and 8 from J; bases not matched to a gene: 7.

The gene calls are TRBV6-5 and TRBJ1-4; 7 bases map to TRBD1. CDR3 length: 13 residues. CDR1 MNHEY and CDR2 SVGAGI come from the germline V gene. Germline trimming cut 6 bases from V and 13 bases from J; bases unmatched to any gene: 11. In DNA form, the CDR3 reads TGTGCCAGCAGGACAGGGTTTTCTCTTGGACTGTTTTTT. Amino acid sequence: CASRTGFSLGLFF.

The chain recombines TRBV4-3 with TRBJ2-7, with no clear D. The germline CDR1 and CDR2 sequences are LGHNA and YSLEER. Trimming cost V 2 bases and J 6 bases, with 8 bases left between them. The CDR3 has 12 amino acids. CDR3 bases: TGCGCCAGCAGCCAAAATAGGTTCGAGCAGTACTTC. Its protein product is CASSQNRFEQYF.

The chain is built from TRBV5-4 and TRBJ2-1; D gene ambiguous. Per the germline V gene, CDR1 is SGHNT and CDR2 is YYREEE (reference sequence). V lost 0 bases, J lost 8 bases, and 6 bases lay in between. The CDR3 is 12 amino acids. CDR3 amino acids: CASSLVFDEQFF. The DNA of the CDR3 is TGTGCCAGCAGCTTGGTCTTCGATGAGCAGTTCTTC.

The CDR3 is CSAPPASGGAGGSYNEQFF. CDR3 sequence (DNA): TGCAGCGCCCCCCCAGCTAGCGGGGGGGCCGGGGGCTCCTACAATGAGCAGTTCTTC. The chain carries TRBV29-1 and TRBJ2-1, with TRBD2 matching over 12 bases. The V gene end was trimmed by 7 bases and the J gene end by 0 bases; junction bases not matched to a gene: 16. CDR1 and CDR2 (germline): SQVTM, ANQGSEA. This CDR3 comprises 19 residues.

This sequence joins TRBV6-6 and TRBJ1-1; perhaps TRBD1 as D (5 bases). Germline V lookup: CDR1 MNHNY, CDR2 SVGAGI (reference sequence). This CDR3 spans 14 amino acids. V was shortened by 7 bases and J by 3 bases, with 15 bases between the two germline ends. CDR3 coding DNA: TGTGCCAGCACCACACTACAGGCGCACACTGAAGCTTTCTTT. Amino acid sequence: CASTTLQAHTEAFF.

The chain combines TRBV18 with TRBJ1-1; D is undetermined. This CDR3 contains 11 residues. V was shortened by 5 bases and J by 3 bases, with 4 bases between the two germline ends. CDR1 and CDR2 from the germline V gene are KGHSH and LQKENI. This chain's CDR3 is CASSLDTEAFF. CDR3 bases: TGTGCCAGCTCATTGGACACTGAAGCTTTCTTT.

V and J are TRBV25-1 and TRBJ2-1; D might be TRBD2 (6 bases). This CDR3 is built from 15 residues. V gave up 0 bases and J gave up 10 bases, with 16 bases separating them. Germline CDR1 is MGHDK and CDR2 is SYGVNS. The CDR3 sequence is CASSEYKLAPGEQFF. Here the CDR3 DNA reads TGTGCCAGCAGTGAATATAAACTAGCCCCGGGCGAGCAGTTCTTC.

The CDR3 protein is CASSQVSLTDTQYF. CDR3 sequence (DNA): TGTGCCAGCAGCCAAGTTTCCCTCACAGATACGCAGTATTTT. The chain has TRBV14 and TRBJ2-3; no reliable D call. Between the trimmed V and J ends, which lost 1 base and 2 bases, there was a span of 7 bases. The germline V gene has CDR1 SGHDN and CDR2 FVKESK. CDR3 length: 14 residues.

The V call is TRBV5-1, the J call TRBJ1-1; the D is unclear. CDR1 is SGHRS, CDR2 YFSETQ, per germline. CDR3 size: 13 residues. Trimming cost V 4 bases and J 1 base, with 8 bases left between them. The CDR3 region has the DNA TGCGCCAGCAGCCCAATGGAGAACACTGAAGCTTTCTTT. It is translated as CASSPMENTEAFF. Full variable domain (missing parts from reference TRBV5-1 and TRBJ1-1): KAGVTQTPRYLIKTRGQQVTLSCSPISGHRSVSWYQQTPGQGLQFLFEYFSETQRNKGNFPGRFSGRQFSNSRSEMNVSTLELGDSALYLCASSPMENTEAFFGQGTRLTVV.

The chain couples TRBV4-3 to TRBJ2-3; D might be TRBD2 (6 bases). CDR1 is LGHNA, CDR2 YSLEER, per germline. Trimming removed 1 base from V and 0 bases from J, with 17 bases in between. This CDR3 contains 18 residues. The CDR3 sequence: CASSQVPFEEGSTDTQYF. DNA of the CDR3: TGCGCCAGCAGCCAAGTCCCTTTTGAGGAGGGTAGCACAGATACGCAGTATTTT.

The V gene is TRBV3-1 (or the pseudogene TRBV3-2), the J gene TRBJ2-1; TRBD1 aligns across 9 bases. Trimming took 0 bases from V and 3 from J; bases not matched to a gene: 6. Germline V gene lookup returns CDR1 LGHDT and CDR2 YNNKEL (reference sequence). The CDR3 runs 17 residues. CDR3: CASSQDLQGAFYNEQFF. DNA of the CDR3: TGTGCCAGCAGCCAAGATCTACAGGGGGCTTTCTACAATGAGCAGTTCTTC.

This clone was picked up one time. The chain combines TRBV5-8 with TRBJ1-4; a weak D match, TRBD1 (5 bases). CDR1 is SGHTS and CDR2 is YDEGEE in the germline V gene. The CDR3 sequence is 14 residues long. V was pared by 4 bases and J by 7 bases, with 14 bases between. The CDR3 here is CASSGGRVGEKLFF. DNA of the CDR3: TGTGCCAGCAGCGGGGGTCGTGTGGGTGAAAAACTGTTTTTT.

The chain employs TRBV5-6 and TRBJ1-6, with 7 bases matching TRBD1. CDR3 length equals 17 residues. Germline assignment: CDR1 SGHDT and CDR2 YYEEEE. The V and J ends lost 4 bases and 0 bases, in that order; junction bases with no gene match: 7. The CDR3 protein is CASSGTGASSYNSPLHF. CDR3 DNA: TGTGCCAGCAGCGGCACAGGGGCCAGCTCCTATAATTCACCCCTCCACTTT.